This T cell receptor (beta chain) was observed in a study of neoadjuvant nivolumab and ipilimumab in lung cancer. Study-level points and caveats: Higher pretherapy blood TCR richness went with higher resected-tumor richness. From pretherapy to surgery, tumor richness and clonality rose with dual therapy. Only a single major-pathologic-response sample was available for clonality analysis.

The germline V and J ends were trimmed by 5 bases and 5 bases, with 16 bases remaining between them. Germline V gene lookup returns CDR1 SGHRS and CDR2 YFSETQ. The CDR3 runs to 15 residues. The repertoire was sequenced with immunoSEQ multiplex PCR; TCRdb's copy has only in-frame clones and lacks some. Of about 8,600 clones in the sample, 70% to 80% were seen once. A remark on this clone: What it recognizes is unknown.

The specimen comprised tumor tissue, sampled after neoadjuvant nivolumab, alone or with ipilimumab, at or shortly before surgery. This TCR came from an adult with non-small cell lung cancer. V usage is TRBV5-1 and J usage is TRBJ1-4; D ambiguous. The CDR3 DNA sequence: TGCGCCAGCAGTAGTCTTGGTTCTGTCAATGAAAAACTGTTTTTT. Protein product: CASSSLGSVNEKLFF.